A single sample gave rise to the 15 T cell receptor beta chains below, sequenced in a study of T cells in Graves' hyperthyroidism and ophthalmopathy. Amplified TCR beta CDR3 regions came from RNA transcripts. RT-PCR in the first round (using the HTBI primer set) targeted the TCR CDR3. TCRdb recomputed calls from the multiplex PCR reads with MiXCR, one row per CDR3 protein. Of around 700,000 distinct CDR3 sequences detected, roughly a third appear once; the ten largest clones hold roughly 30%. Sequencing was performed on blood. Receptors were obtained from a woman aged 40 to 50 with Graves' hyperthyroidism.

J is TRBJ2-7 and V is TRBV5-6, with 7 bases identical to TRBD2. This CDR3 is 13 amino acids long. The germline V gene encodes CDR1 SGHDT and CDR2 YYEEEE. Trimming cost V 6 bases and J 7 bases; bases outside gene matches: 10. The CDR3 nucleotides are TGTGCCAGCATAGGGGCGTCAGCGGGGGAGCAGTACTTC. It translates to CASIGASAGEQYF.

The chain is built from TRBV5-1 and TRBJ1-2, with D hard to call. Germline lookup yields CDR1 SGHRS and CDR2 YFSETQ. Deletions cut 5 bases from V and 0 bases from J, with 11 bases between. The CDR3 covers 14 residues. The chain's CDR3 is CASSPESPNYGYTF. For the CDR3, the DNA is TGCGCCAGCAGTCCCGAGAGCCCTAACTATGGCTACACCTTC.

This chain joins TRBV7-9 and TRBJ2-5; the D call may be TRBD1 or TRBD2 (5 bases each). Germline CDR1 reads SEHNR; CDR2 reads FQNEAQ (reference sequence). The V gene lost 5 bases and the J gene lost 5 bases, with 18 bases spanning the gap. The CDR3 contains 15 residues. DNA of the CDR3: TGTGCCAGCAGCCCTCGGGACGGCCCCCGGGAGACCCAGTACTTC. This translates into CASSPRDGPRETQYF.

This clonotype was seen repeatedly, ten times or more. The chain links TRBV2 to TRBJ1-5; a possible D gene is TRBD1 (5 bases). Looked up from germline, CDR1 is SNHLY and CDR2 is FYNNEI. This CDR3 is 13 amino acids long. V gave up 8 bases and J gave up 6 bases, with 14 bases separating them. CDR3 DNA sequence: TGTGCCAGCGCAACAGGTGGCGGTCAGCCCCAGCATTTT. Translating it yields CASATGGGQPQHF.

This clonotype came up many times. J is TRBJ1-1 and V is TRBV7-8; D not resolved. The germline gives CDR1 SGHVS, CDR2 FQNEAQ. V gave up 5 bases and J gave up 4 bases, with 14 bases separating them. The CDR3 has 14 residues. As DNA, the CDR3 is TGTGCCAGCAGCCGCGGGGATCGGCGCACTGAAGCTTTCTTT. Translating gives CASSRGDRRTEAFF.

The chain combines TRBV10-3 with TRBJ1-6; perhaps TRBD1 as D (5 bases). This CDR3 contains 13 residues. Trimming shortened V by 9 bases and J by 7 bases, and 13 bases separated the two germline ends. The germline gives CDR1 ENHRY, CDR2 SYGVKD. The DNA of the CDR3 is TGTGCCATGGCGGCGGGGGACAATTCACCCCTCCACTTT. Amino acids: CAMAAGDNSPLHF.

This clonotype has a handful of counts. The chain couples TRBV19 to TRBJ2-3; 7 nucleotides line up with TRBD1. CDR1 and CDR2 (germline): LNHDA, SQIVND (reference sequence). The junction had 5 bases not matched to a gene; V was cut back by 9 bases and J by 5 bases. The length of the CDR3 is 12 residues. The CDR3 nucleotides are TGTGCCAGCCACAGACAGGGAGATACGCAGTATTTT. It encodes CASHRQGDTQYF.

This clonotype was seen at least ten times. The CDR3 region has the DNA TGCAGTGCTAGGGAAATTGAGGGCGCAGGTCAGCCCCAGCATTTT. Protein: CSAREIEGAGQPQHF. The chain recombines TRBV20-1 with TRBJ1-5, with no clear D. The CDR3 covers 15 residues. The germline gives CDR1 DFQATT, CDR2 SNEGSKA (reference sequence). V lost 3 bases, J lost 6 bases, and 18 bases lay in between.

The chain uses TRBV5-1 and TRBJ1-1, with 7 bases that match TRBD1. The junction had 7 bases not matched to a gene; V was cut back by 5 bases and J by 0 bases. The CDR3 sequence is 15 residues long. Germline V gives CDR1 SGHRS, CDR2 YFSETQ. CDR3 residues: CASRRDSFMNTEAFF. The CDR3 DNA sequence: TGCGCCAGCAGGCGGGACAGTTTCATGAACACTGAAGCTTTCTTT.

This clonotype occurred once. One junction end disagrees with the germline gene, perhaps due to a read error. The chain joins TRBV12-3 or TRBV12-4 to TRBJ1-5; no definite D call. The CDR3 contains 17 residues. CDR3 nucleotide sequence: TGTGCCAGCAGTTTTTTGTGGCAGCAGCATAGCAATCAGTCCCAGCATTTT. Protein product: CASSFLWQQHSNQSQHF.

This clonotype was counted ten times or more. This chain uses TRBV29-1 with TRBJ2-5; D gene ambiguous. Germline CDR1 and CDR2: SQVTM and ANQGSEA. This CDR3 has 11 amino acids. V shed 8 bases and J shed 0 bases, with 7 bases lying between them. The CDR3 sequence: CSPTYQETQYF. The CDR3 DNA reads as TGCAGCCCGACATACCAAGAGACCCAGTACTTC.

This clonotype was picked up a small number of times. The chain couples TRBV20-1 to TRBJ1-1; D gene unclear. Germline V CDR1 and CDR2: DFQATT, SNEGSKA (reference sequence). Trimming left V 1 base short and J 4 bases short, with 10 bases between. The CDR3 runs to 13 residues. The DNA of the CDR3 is TGCAGTGCTAGAGTCAGGTATCTCACTGAAGCTTTCTTT. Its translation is CSARVRYLTEAFF.

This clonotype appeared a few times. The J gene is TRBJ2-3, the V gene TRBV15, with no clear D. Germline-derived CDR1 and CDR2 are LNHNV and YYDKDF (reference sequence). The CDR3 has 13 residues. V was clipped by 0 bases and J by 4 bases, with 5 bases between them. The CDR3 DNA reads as TGTGCCACCAGCAGAGATACGCCAGATACGCAGTATTTT. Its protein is CATSRDTPDTQYF.

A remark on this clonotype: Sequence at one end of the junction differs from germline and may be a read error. The chain's CDR3 is CASSQDRAYGQYF. The CDR3 DNA reads as TGTGCCAGCAGCCAAGATAGGGCCTACGGGCAGTACTTC. This chain connects TRBV12-3 or TRBV12-4 to TRBJ2-7; D uncertain. This CDR3 spans 13 amino acids.

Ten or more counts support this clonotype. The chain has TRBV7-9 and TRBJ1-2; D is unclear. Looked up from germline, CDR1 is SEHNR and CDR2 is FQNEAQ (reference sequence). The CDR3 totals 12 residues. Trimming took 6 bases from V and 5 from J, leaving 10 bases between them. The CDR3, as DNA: TGTGCCAGCAGTGGTCCGGGGTATGGCTACACCTTC. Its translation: CASSGPGYGYTF. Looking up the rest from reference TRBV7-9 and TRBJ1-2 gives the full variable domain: DTGVSQNPRHKITKRGQNVTFRCDPISEHNRLYWYRQTLGQGPEFLTYFQNEAQLEKSRLLSDRFSAERPKGSFSTLEIQRTEQGDSAMYLCASSGPGYGYTFGSGTRLTVV.